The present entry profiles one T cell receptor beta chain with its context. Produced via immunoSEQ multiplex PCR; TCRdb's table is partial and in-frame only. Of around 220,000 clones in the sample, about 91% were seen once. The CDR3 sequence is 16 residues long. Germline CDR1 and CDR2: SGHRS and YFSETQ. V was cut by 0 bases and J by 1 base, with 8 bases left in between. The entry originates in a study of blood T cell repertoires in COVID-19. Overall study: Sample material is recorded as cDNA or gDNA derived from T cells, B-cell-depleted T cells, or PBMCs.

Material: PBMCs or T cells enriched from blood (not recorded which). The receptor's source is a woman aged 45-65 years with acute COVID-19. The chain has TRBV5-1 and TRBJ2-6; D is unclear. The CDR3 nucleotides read TGCGCCAGCAGCTTGGGCCCCGGGTCTGGGGCCAACGTCCTGACTTTC. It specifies CASSLGPGSGANVLTF.